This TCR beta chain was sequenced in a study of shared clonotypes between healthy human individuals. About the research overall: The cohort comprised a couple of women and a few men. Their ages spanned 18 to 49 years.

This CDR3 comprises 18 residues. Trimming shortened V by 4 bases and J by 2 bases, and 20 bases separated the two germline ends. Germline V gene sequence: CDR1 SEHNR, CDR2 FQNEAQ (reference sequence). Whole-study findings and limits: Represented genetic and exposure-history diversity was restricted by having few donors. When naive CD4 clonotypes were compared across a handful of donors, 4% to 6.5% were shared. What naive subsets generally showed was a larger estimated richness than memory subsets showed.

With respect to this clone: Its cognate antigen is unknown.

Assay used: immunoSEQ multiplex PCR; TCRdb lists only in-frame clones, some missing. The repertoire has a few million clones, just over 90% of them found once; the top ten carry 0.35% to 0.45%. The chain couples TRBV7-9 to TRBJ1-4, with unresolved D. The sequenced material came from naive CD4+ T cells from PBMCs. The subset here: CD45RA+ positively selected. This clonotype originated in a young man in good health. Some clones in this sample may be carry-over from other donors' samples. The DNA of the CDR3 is TGTGCCAGCAGCTATAGGACGGGTTTCCGCAGGACTAATGAAAAACTGTTTTTT. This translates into CASSYRTGFRRTNEKLFF.